The clone carrying this T cell receptor (beta chain) was seen a handful of times. Just one base apart from a much larger clone, this may be a read error. This sample stems from a study of blood T cells in healthy people across ages. Study background: About one barcoded beta molecule per two T cells was captured by template switching.

Primed by a sample-barcoded 5' primer and a J-beta primer mix, a second PCR proceeded for about 7 to 11 cycles. TCRdb itself ran the 5' RACE reads through MiXCR, one entry per CDR3 protein. The table shows about 700,000 distinct CDR3 sequences, with about 32% occurring only once. This CDR3 spans 13 amino acids. The germline V and J ends were trimmed by 4 bases and 7 bases, with 14 bases remaining between them. Germline loops: CDR1 LGHNA, CDR2 YSLEER. Ten milliliters was the volume of peripheral blood drawn from each donor. The rearrangement links TRBV4-3 to TRBJ2-7, with unresolved D. The receptor comes from a woman aged 80 or older in good health. The sample taken for sequencing was blood. Written as DNA, the CDR3 is TGCGCCAGCAGCCTTGGACGATTCGGTGAGCAGTACTTC. It specifies CASSLGRFGEQYF.